The next 18 T cell receptor beta chains were all read from a single sample in a study of cytomegalovirus exposure and HLA in healthy donors (dated by TCRdb to the late 2010s). Libraries were constructed by the immunoSEQ multiplex PCR assay. For the multiplex PCR, a mixture combining 60 forward primers for TCR Vbeta segments and 13 reverse primers for TCR Jbeta segments was used. As stored in TCRdb, this immuneACCESS dataset retains in-frame rearrangements with V and J assigned. A fraction of the clones does not appear; measured against another copy, unresolved V genes explain less than half of the discrepancy, and the remainder lacks a known reason. The sample data list 140,000 or so clones, and around four fifths of these were observed just once. The top ten clones comprise over 9.5% of the sample. The sequenced sample consisted of PBMCs. The receptors were sampled from an older woman in good health and CMV-seropositive.

The V and J genes are TRBV7-6 and TRBJ1-4; the D is unclear. Germline V lookup: CDR1 SGHVS, CDR2 FNYEAQ. Trimming removed 1 base from V and 7 bases from J, with 13 bases in between. The CDR3 sequence is 15 residues long. The CDR3 sequence is CASSLGTGETEKLFF. The CDR3, as DNA: TGTGCCAGCAGCTTAGGTACGGGAGAGACTGAAAAACTGTTTTTT.

This clone has just one count. The V and J genes are TRBV7-9 and TRBJ1-1; TRBD1 is a possible D gene (6 bases). Germline loops: CDR1 SEHNR, CDR2 FQNEAQ (reference sequence). The V gene lost 1 base and the J gene lost 6 bases, with 9 bases spanning the gap. There are 13 residues in the CDR3. The CDR3 here is CASSLGRGSEAFF. The CDR3 coding sequence is TGTGCCAGCAGCTTAGGCAGGGGCTCTGAAGCTTTCTTT.

The CDR3 loop is CASSTPGGRRNNEQFF. DNA for the CDR3: TGTGCCAGCAGCACCCCCGGTGGGAGGCGAAACAATGAGCAGTTCTTC. V is TRBV7-9 and J is TRBJ2-1, with D tentatively TRBD2 (6 bases). Trimming removed 5 bases at V and 5 bases at J, with 19 bases between. This CDR3 spans 16 amino acids. CDR1 and CDR2 from the germline V gene are SEHNR and FQNEAQ (reference sequence).

The CDR3 reads CASTVAQGNYYNEQFF. For the CDR3, the DNA is TGTGCCAGCACCGTAGCCCAGGGAAACTACTACAATGAGCAGTTCTTC. This chain joins TRBV27 and TRBJ2-1, with a tentative D call TRBD1 (5 bases). Germline values: CDR1 MNHEY, CDR2 SMNVEV (reference sequence). This CDR3 is built from 16 residues. Trimming pared 7 bases from V and 3 bases from J, leaving 19 bases between.

This chain uses TRBV28 with TRBJ1-5; 10 bases line up with TRBD1. V dropped 2 bases and J dropped 7; count of bases not matched to a gene: 8. The CDR3 has 16 residues. CDR1 is MDHEN, CDR2 SYDVKM, per germline. CDR3 DNA: TGTGCCAGCAGTTTAAGTGCGGGACAGGGGAACCAGCCCCAGCATTTT. It codes for CASSLSAGQGNQPQHF.

The rearrangement uses TRBV5-1 and TRBJ2-7; D not resolved. CDR3 length: 13 residues. Trimming shortened V by 0 bases and J by 4 bases, and 8 bases separated the two germline ends. The germline V gene encodes CDR1 SGHRS and CDR2 YFSETQ. CDR3 sequence reads: CASSLGPAYEQYF. DNA of the CDR3: TGCGCCAGCAGCTTGGGCCCTGCGTACGAGCAGTACTTC.

This clone is a singleton in its sample. Here the CDR3 reads CASSSGQGARETQYF. The CDR3 DNA is TGTGCCAGCAGTTCGGGACAGGGGGCCAGGGAGACCCAGTACTTC. The gene calls are TRBV28 and TRBJ2-5; 12 nucleotides line up with TRBD1. The CDR3 totals 15 residues. The junction had 5 bases not matched to a gene; V was cut back by 4 bases and J by 5 bases. Germline V gives CDR1 MDHEN, CDR2 SYDVKM.

The chain couples TRBV5-1 to TRBJ2-5; tentative D call: TRBD2 (5 bases). Germline V gene data show CDR1 as SGHRS and CDR2 as YFSETQ. With 0 bases removed from V and 1 base from J, the gap between germline ends came to 7 bases. There are 14 residues in the CDR3. For the CDR3, the DNA is TGCGCCAGCAGCTTGGGGCGGGCCCAAGAGACCCAGTACTTC. This gives the protein CASSLGRAQETQYF.

J is TRBJ2-7 and V is TRBV7-3, with a tentative D call TRBD2 (6 bases). The V gene's germline CDR1 is SGHTA and CDR2 FQGTGA. This CDR3 contains 14 residues. Trimming cost V 5 bases and J 1 base, with 12 bases left between them. The CDR3 reads CASSPGTGSYEQYF. The CDR3 bases are TGTGCCAGCAGCCCGGGGACTGGATCCTACGAGCAGTACTTC.

This chain connects TRBV4-2 to TRBJ2-1; 9 bases map to TRBD1. Germline V gene sequence: CDR1 LGHNA, CDR2 YNFKEQ. V lost 4 bases, J lost 2 bases, and 3 bases stayed unmatched. This CDR3 region has 15 residues. CDR3 region: CASSPRQGAYNEQFF. The CDR3 nucleotides read TGTGCCAGCAGCCCACGACAGGGGGCCTACAATGAGCAGTTCTTC.

This chain's CDR3 is CASRDTLATDSDTQYF. The CDR3 DNA reads as TGTGCCAGCAGAGATACTCTAGCTACGGACTCAGATACGCAGTATTTT. This rearrangement joins TRBV28 to TRBJ2-3; D may be TRBD2 (5 bases). The CDR3 loop spans 16 amino acids. Trimming cost V 6 bases and J 4 bases, with 20 bases left between them. The germline CDR1 and CDR2 sequences are MDHEN and SYDVKM.

In its sample, this clone was seen a few times. V usage is TRBV28 and J usage is TRBJ1-4; weak D call: TRBD1 (6 bases). V was pared by 8 bases and J by 3 bases, with 16 bases between. There are 15 residues in the CDR3. From germline, CDR1 is MDHEN and CDR2 SYDVKM. CDR3 in amino acids: CASRGGAMANEKLFF. The CDR3 region has the DNA TGTGCCAGCCGGGGGGGGGCCATGGCTAATGAAAAACTGTTTTTT.

The chain recombines TRBV18 with TRBJ1-1; D gene ambiguous. V lost 3 bases and J 8 bases, leaving 10 bases between the germline ends. From germline, CDR1 is KGHSH and CDR2 LQKENI. CDR3 length equals 12 residues. The CDR3 here is CASSPYRGEAFF. CDR3 in DNA: TGTGCCAGCTCACCTTACCGAGGAGAAGCTTTCTTT.

The chain combines TRBV5-1 with TRBJ2-2; TRBD1 aligns across 8 bases. Germline assignment: CDR1 SGHRS and CDR2 YFSETQ. The CDR3 runs to 15 residues. Germline trimming cut 4 bases from V and 5 bases from J; bases unmatched to any gene: 7. As DNA, the CDR3 is TGCGCCAGCAGCCTGACAGGGGTCCCAACCGGGGAGCTGTTTTTT. Its protein is CASSLTGVPTGELFF.

The chain combines TRBV28 with TRBJ2-3; maybe TRBD1 (6 bases). V was pared by 0 bases and J by 2 bases, with 9 bases between. The CDR3 contains 15 residues. Germline CDR1 is MDHEN and CDR2 is SYDVKM. DNA for the CDR3: TGTGCCAGCAGTTTATGGGACAGCGACACAGATACGCAGTATTTT. Its protein is CASSLWDSDTDTQYF.

J is TRBJ2-3 and V is TRBV14; 15 bases are shared with TRBD2. Germline V gene sequence: CDR1 SGHDN, CDR2 FVKESK. The J segment lost 6 bases and the V segment lost 4 bases, leaving 11 bases of the junction unmatched. This CDR3 region has 18 residues. The CDR3 DNA sequence: TGTGCCAGCAGCCTCGGACTAGCGGGAGGGAGGGTCTACGATACGCAGTATTTT. Residues: CASSLGLAGGRVYDTQYF. Looking up the rest from reference TRBV14 and TRBJ2-3 gives the full variable domain: EAGVTQFPSHSVIEKGQTVTLRCDPISGHDNLYWYRRVMGKEIKFLLHFVKESKQDESGMPNNRFLAERTGGTYSTLKVQPAELEDSGVYFCASSLGLAGGRVYDTQYFGPGTRLTVL.

This clone was counted a single time. The rearrangement uses TRBV6-5 and TRBJ1-3, with a tentative D call TRBD1 (5 bases). The CDR3 has 12 residues. Germline CDR1 reads MNHEY; CDR2 reads SVGAGI. Trimming left V 0 bases short and J 10 bases short, with 7 bases between. CDR3 sequence: CASSYSKGTIYF. In DNA, the CDR3 is TGTGCCAGCAGTTACTCGAAGGGGACCATATATTTT.

This chain joins TRBV29-1 and TRBJ2-7, with D possibly TRBD2 on 5 matching bases. Germline-derived CDR1 and CDR2 are SQVTM and ANQGSEA. Trimming removed 3 bases at V and 6 bases at J, with 12 bases between. This CDR3 region has 12 residues. The DNA for the CDR3 is TGCAGCGTTGACGGAGGAAAAGGCGAGCAGTACTTC. Its translation: CSVDGGKGEQYF.